One and the same sample provided the 26 T cell receptor beta chains below, sequenced in a study of CD8+ T cells in alopecia areata. Treatment noted: oral pan-JAK inhibitor, 5-10 mg twice daily. After isolation, RNA underwent reverse transcription to generate cDNA as the sequencing template. TCRdb keeps only in-frame clones here, not all; method: immunoSEQ multiplex PCR. The sample contains about 220,000 clones, 50% to 60% of which appear only once. Sequenced here: CD4+ T cells sorted from blood, sampled at week 4, from a patient treated with tofacitinib. Receptor source: a human donor with alopecia areata.

The genes are TRBV30 and TRBJ2-1, with TRBD2 as a possible D gene (6 bases). V lost 0 bases to trimming and J lost 6 bases, with 9 bases between them. Germline-derived CDR1 and CDR2 are GTSNPN and SVGIG (reference sequence). The CDR3 has 13 amino acids. The CDR3 nucleotides are TGTGCCTGGAGTGTACTAGCCCCCAATGAGCAGTTCTTC. Translated, it gives CAWSVLAPNEQFF.

The V and J genes are TRBV5-6 and TRBJ2-3; D is uncertain. The CDR3 covers 16 residues. The V end was cut by 2 bases, the J end by 0 bases, with 13 bases between. Germline V CDR1 and CDR2: SGHDT, YYEEEE. The CDR3 sequence: CASSFRLLPSTDTQYF. The DNA for the CDR3 is TGTGCCAGCAGCTTCCGTCTGCTGCCTAGCACAGATACGCAGTATTTT. Supplemented by reference TRBV5-6 and TRBJ2-3, the full variable domain reads DAGVTQSPTHLIKTRGQQVTLRCSPKSGHDTVSWYQQALGQGPQFIFQYYEEEERQRGNFPDRFSGHQFPNYSSELNVNALLLGDSALYLCASSFRLLPSTDTQYFGPGTRLTVL.

This clone was seen a few times. The chain has TRBV5-1 and TRBJ2-7; D remains unclear. CDR1 is SGHRS, CDR2 YFSETQ, per germline. V was shortened by 4 bases and J by 6 bases, with 17 bases between the two germline ends. CDR3 size: 14 residues. In DNA, the CDR3 is TGCGCCAGCAGCCACGGCAACCTAGTGGGCGAGCAGTACTTC. The encoded protein is CASSHGNLVGEQYF.

The rearrangement joins TRBV11-3 to TRBJ1-5; TRBD1 is a possible D gene (5 bases). V gave up 4 bases and J gave up 6 bases, with 16 bases separating them. The CDR3 runs to 15 residues. The germline gives CDR1 SGHNT, CDR2 YENEEA. CDR3 region: CASSYQWGWVQPQHF. Written as DNA, the CDR3 is TGTGCCAGCAGCTATCAGTGGGGGTGGGTTCAGCCCCAGCATTTT.

This clone was observed a single time. J is TRBJ1-5 and V is TRBV27; D is perhaps TRBD1 (5 bases). Between the trimmed V and J ends, which lost 2 bases and 10 bases, there was a span of 15 bases. The CDR3 length is 14 residues. Germline values: CDR1 MNHEY, CDR2 SMNVEV (reference sequence). CDR3 DNA sequence: TGTGCCAGCAGTTTACGGGGGACTCTAGCCCCCCAGCATTTT. The encoded protein is CASSLRGTLAPQHF.

This rearrangement joins TRBV30 to TRBJ1-5; D unresolved. V was pared by 0 bases and J by 1 base, with 10 bases between. This CDR3 has 15 amino acids. Per the germline V gene, CDR1 is GTSNPN and CDR2 is SVGIG (reference sequence). The CDR3 region has the DNA TGTGCCTGGAGTGTACGCGCAGCCAGCAATCAGCCCCAGCATTTT. It translates to CAWSVRAASNQPQHF. Filled out from reference TRBV30 and TRBJ1-5, the complete variable domain reads SQTIHQWPATLVQPVGSPLSLECTVEGTSNPNLYWYRQAAGRGLQLLFYSVGIGQISSEVPQNLSASRPQDRQFILSSKKLLLSDSGFYLCAWSVRAASNQPQHFGDGTRLSIL.

This clone was counted a few times. The chain employs TRBV19 and TRBJ2-3; no definite D call. CDR1 LNHDA and CDR2 SQIVND come from the germline V gene (reference sequence). Trimming removed 5 bases from V and 0 bases from J, with 3 bases in between. This CDR3 comprises 12 residues. In DNA, the CDR3 is TGTGCCAGTAGTCGCAGCACAGATACGCAGTATTTT. Its translation: CASSRSTDTQYF.

This rearrangement joins TRBV11-2 to TRBJ2-3, with TRBD2 matching 11 bases. CDR3 length equals 16 residues. J gave up 0 bases and V 5 bases, and 4 bases lay outside the gene matches. Germline CDR1 and CDR2: SGHAT and FQNNGV. The CDR3 loop is CASSRLAGSSTDTQYF. In nucleotides, the CDR3 is TGTGCCAGCAGCCGACTAGCGGGGTCGAGCACAGATACGCAGTATTTT.

This clone was counted only a few times. The chain joins TRBV4-3 to TRBJ1-6; D unresolved. Trimming removed 1 base from V and 7 bases from J, with 8 bases in between. Per the germline V gene, CDR1 is LGHNA and CDR2 is YSLEER. There are 14 residues in the CDR3. CDR3 protein: CASSQARMNSPLHF. The CDR3 DNA reads as TGCGCCAGCAGCCAAGCTAGGATGAATTCACCCCTCCACTTT.

The chain employs TRBV5-4 and TRBJ2-1; D unresolved. The CDR3 runs to 16 residues. Germline V CDR1 and CDR2: SGHNT, YYREEE (reference sequence). V was clipped by 4 bases and J by 0 bases, with 14 bases between them. The CDR3 DNA reads as TGTGCCAGCAGCCCTAGGCCCGAAACCTCCTACAATGAGCAGTTCTTC. Translating gives CASSPRPETSYNEQFF.

The CDR3 is CASSQDRAFEAFF. CDR3 coding DNA: TGCGCCAGCAGCCAAGACCGGGCGTTTGAAGCTTTCTTT. The rearrangement uses TRBV4-3 and TRBJ1-1; no clear D. V gave up 0 bases and J gave up 7 bases, with 9 bases separating them. The CDR3 sequence is 13 residues long. CDR1 is LGHNA and CDR2 is YSLEER in the germline V gene.

The chain couples TRBV9 to TRBJ2-2; no clear D. The length of the CDR3 is 14 residues. V was trimmed by 0 bases and J by 7 bases, leaving 10 bases between them. CDR1 SGDLS and CDR2 YYNGEE come from the germline V gene. The CDR3 region has the DNA TGTGCCAGCAGCGTAGCTGTCGTAGGCGGGGAGCTGTTTTTT. It specifies CASSVAVVGGELFF.

This rearrangement joins TRBV14 to TRBJ2-1; no clear D gene. CDR3 length: 15 residues. Trimming took off 1 base at V and 5 bases at J, with 12 bases between the two ends. Germline V gives CDR1 SGHDN, CDR2 FVKESK. CDR3 sequence reads: CASSQGVGSHNEQFF. Written as DNA, the CDR3 is TGTGCCAGCAGCCAAGGAGTAGGGTCTCACAATGAGCAGTTCTTC.

This clone was observed a handful of times. The CDR3 reads CASSLDGTGDLPLHF. DNA for the CDR3: TGCGCCAGCAGCTTGGATGGGACAGGGGACCTACCCCTCCACTTT. The rearrangement links TRBV5-1 to TRBJ1-6; the match to TRBD1 covers 10 bases. Germline V gene lookup returns CDR1 SGHRS and CDR2 YFSETQ. The CDR3 length is 15 residues. V lost 0 bases to trimming and J lost 12 bases; unmatched junction nucleotides: 6.

The rearrangement uses TRBV6-5 and TRBJ1-2; TRBD1 is a possible D gene (6 bases). Germline V lookup: CDR1 MNHEY, CDR2 SVGAGI. Trimming took 6 bases from V and 5 from J, leaving 10 bases between them. CDR3 length: 12 amino acids. The DNA for the CDR3 is TGTGCCAGCAGCAAACAGGGATATGGCTACACCTTC. Protein sequence: CASSKQGYGYTF.

The chain is built from TRBV4-3 and TRBJ2-5, with D possibly being TRBD1 or TRBD2 (5 bases each). The CDR3 sequence is 15 residues long. V lost 4 bases, J lost 4 bases, and 16 bases lay in between. Per germline, CDR1 LGHNA and CDR2 YSLEER. The CDR3 here is CASSRLVGDGETQYF. CDR3 sequence (DNA): TGCGCCAGCAGCCGGCTAGTGGGGGACGGAGAGACCCAGTACTTC.

This sequence joins TRBV30 and TRBJ2-4; D possibly matches TRBD1 or TRBD2 (7 bases each). V lost 3 bases and J 6 bases, leaving 18 bases between the germline ends. The germline gives CDR1 GTSNPN, CDR2 SVGIG (reference sequence). This CDR3 has 15 residues. CDR3 sequence (DNA): TGTGCCTGGAGCGGGGGGAGACGACAGGGAAACATTCAGTACTTC. Its protein product is CAWSGGRRQGNIQYF.

This clone was counted only a few times. The J gene is TRBJ1-2, the V gene TRBV29-1, with D maybe TRBD1 (6 bases). The CDR3 is 13 residues long. V shed 5 bases and J shed 7 bases, with 17 bases lying between them. Per the germline V gene, CDR1 is SQVTM and CDR2 is ANQGSEA. The CDR3 DNA is TGCAGCGTTATCGAAGGGGGAGGGGGTGGCTACACCTTC. This codes for CSVIEGGGGGYTF. The full variable domain, its missing parts supplied by reference TRBV29-1 and TRBJ1-2, is SAVISQKPSRDICQRGTSLTIQCQVDSQVTMMFWYRQQPGQSLTLIATANQGSEATYESGFVIDKFPISRPNLTFSTLTVSNMSPEDSSIYLCSVIEGGGGGYTFGSGTRLTVV.

In this sample, this clone turned up a few times. V and J are TRBV9 and TRBJ1-4; possibly TRBD1 for D (5 bases). There are 15 residues in the CDR3. Per germline, CDR1 SGDLS and CDR2 YYNGEE. V was shortened by 4 bases and J by 0 bases, with 10 bases between the two germline ends. In nucleotides, the CDR3 is TGTGCCAGCAGCCTGGGGCCGTCAACTAATGAAAAACTGTTTTTT. Encoded protein: CASSLGPSTNEKLFF.

For the CDR3, the DNA is TGTGCCAGCAGGGGGGACGAGTTTAAGGCTTTCTTT. Encoded protein: CASRGDEFKAFF. V gene TRBV2 combines with J gene TRBJ1-1; the D gene is possibly TRBD1 (5 bases). The CDR3 contains 12 residues. V lost 6 bases and J lost 11, with 16 bases in between. Germline CDR1 is SNHLY and CDR2 is FYNNEI.

The CDR3 nucleotides are TGTGCCTGGAGTCTCATGACAGAAGCTTTCTTT. Protein: CAWSLMTEAFF. The chain couples TRBV30 to TRBJ1-1, with D unclear. The CDR3 is 11 residues long. The V gene lost 2 bases and the J gene lost 8 bases, with 9 bases spanning the gap. Germline V lookup: CDR1 GTSNPN, CDR2 SVGIG (reference sequence).

The CDR3 DNA sequence: TGTGCCAGCAGCCCGAATTCGTTTGGCTACACCTTC. It specifies CASSPNSFGYTF. The chain recombines TRBV5-4 with TRBJ1-2; D remains ambiguous. V lost 4 bases and J 7 bases, leaving 11 bases between the germline ends. The V gene's germline CDR1 is SGHNT and CDR2 YYREEE (reference sequence). The CDR3 contains 12 residues. Using reference TRBV5-4 and TRBJ1-2 for the parts outside the CDR3, the full variable domain is ETGVTQSPTHLIKTRGQQVTLRCSSQSGHNTVSWYQQALGQGPQFIFQYYREEENGRGNFPPRFSGLQFPNYSSELNVNALELDDSALYLCASSPNSFGYTFGSGTRLTVV.

There are a few counts of this clone. Because it lacks the conserved phenylalanine or tryptophan at the end, this CDR3 is likely a read error. No DNA is shown, since the ends of the CDR3 on it are uncertain; the CDR3 is the one TCRdb lists. The chain carries TRBV14 and TRBJ1-2; TRBD1, the table's D call, lacks a check against the DNA. Termini included, the CDR3 measures 13 amino acids. The germline CDR1 and CDR2 sequences are SGHDN and FVKESK. CDR3 sequence reads: CASGPDLRPRGSI.

This clone was observed once. The V call is TRBV7-6, the J call TRBJ2-2, with D tentatively TRBD2 (6 bases). CDR3 size: 15 residues. Germline V CDR1 and CDR2: SGHVS, FNYEAQ. The V and J ends lost 0 bases and 5 bases respectively, with 10 bases between them. CDR3 residues: CASSLASGGTGELFF. The CDR3 bases are TGTGCCAGCAGCTTAGCTAGCGGTGGTACCGGGGAGCTGTTTTTT.

This clone turned up a few times. This rearrangement joins TRBV10-3 to TRBJ2-3, with D perhaps matching TRBD2 (5 bases). This CDR3 has 16 amino acids. V was trimmed by 10 bases and J by 2 bases, leaving 22 bases between them. Germline CDR1 and CDR2: ENHRY and SYGVKD. CDR3 loop: CATGPGSGALTDTQYF. The CDR3 bases are TGTGCCACCGGACCGGGATCCGGAGCCCTCACAGATACGCAGTATTTT.

This clone was found a few times. The rearrangement uses TRBV29-1 and TRBJ2-3; D is uncertain. This CDR3 is built from 14 residues. CDR1 is SQVTM, CDR2 ANQGSEA, per germline. The germline V and J ends were trimmed by 3 bases and 4 bases, with 14 bases remaining between them. DNA of the CDR3: TGCAGCGTTGAGGGTACCAGAAGCGCAGATACGCAGTATTTT. Its translation: CSVEGTRSADTQYF.